These 21 T cell receptor beta chains were sequenced from one sample in a study of CD8+ T cells in alopecia areata. RNA was extracted and reverse transcribed into cDNA as the sequencing template. Method: immunoSEQ multiplex PCR; TCRdb's copy keeps in-frame clones and lacks some. This sample has about 190,000 clones, with over 55% found just once. As for treatment: oral pan-JAK inhibitor, 5-10 mg twice daily. The input for sequencing was CD4+ T cells sorted from blood, taken at week 24, from a patient treated with tofacitinib. The source of these receptors is a human donor with alopecia areata.

Written as DNA, the CDR3 is TGTGCCAGCAGCCTAGCGGGGGGGACCTACGAGCAGTACTTC. It translates to CASSLAGGTYEQYF. V and J are TRBV27 and TRBJ2-7; 12 bases are shared with TRBD2. The V and J ends lost 6 bases and 2 bases, in that order; junction bases with no gene match: 2. From germline, CDR1 is MNHEY and CDR2 SMNVEV (reference sequence). The CDR3 runs 14 residues.

The chain carries TRBV30 and TRBJ1-1; maybe TRBD1 (6 bases). V lost 2 bases, J lost 1 base, and 8 bases lay in between. Germline V gives CDR1 GTSNPN, CDR2 SVGIG (reference sequence). The CDR3 length is 13 residues. This CDR3 is CAWSKGGNTEAFF. The DNA for the CDR3 is TGTGCCTGGAGTAAGGGGGGGAACACTGAAGCTTTCTTT.

The chain uses TRBV2 and TRBJ1-6; TRBD1 is a possible D gene (5 bases). V lost 9 bases to trimming and J lost 8 bases, with 17 bases between them. CDR1 and CDR2 (germline): SNHLY, FYNNEI. This CDR3 is built from 14 residues. CDR3 DNA: TGTGCCAGTGCGAACCGGGACGATTATTCACCCCTCCACTTT. This gives the protein CASANRDDYSPLHF. Variable domain in full (rest from reference TRBV2 and TRBJ1-6): EPEVTQTPSHQVTQMGQEVILRCVPISNHLYFYWYRQILGQKVEFLVSFYNNEISEKSEIFDDQFSVERPDGSNFTLKIRSTKLEDSAMYFCASANRDDYSPLHFGNGTRLTVT.

J is TRBJ1-2 and V is TRBV15; possibly TRBD1 for D (6 bases). The V end was cut by 8 bases, the J end by 8 bases, with 15 bases between. Germline V CDR1 and CDR2: LNHNV, YYDKDF (reference sequence). The CDR3 runs to 12 residues. The CDR3 region is CATGTQGKGYTF. CDR3 in DNA: TGTGCCACCGGGACACAAGGAAAGGGCTACACCTTC.

The chain carries TRBV29-1 and TRBJ2-7, with 8 bases matching TRBD1. The germline gives CDR1 SQVTM, CDR2 ANQGSEA. Trimming removed 5 bases from V and 5 bases from J; junction bases left unmatched: 11. This CDR3 is 14 amino acids long. CDR3 loop: CSVLPGQVSHEQYF. CDR3 in DNA: TGCAGCGTTTTGCCGGGACAGGTTTCTCACGAGCAGTACTTC.

The CDR3 DNA reads as TGTGCCTGGAGTGGACAGTACAAAAACATTCAGTACTTC. Amino acid sequence: CAWSGQYKNIQYF. The genes are TRBV30 and TRBJ2-4, with a tentative D call TRBD1 (5 bases). Germline CDR1 is GTSNPN and CDR2 is SVGIG (reference sequence). Trimming cost V 1 base and J 3 bases, with 7 bases left between them. The CDR3 runs to 13 residues.

The V and J genes are TRBV19 and TRBJ2-4; a weak D match, TRBD1 (6 bases). CDR3 length: 12 amino acids. Germline V gene lookup returns CDR1 LNHDA and CDR2 SQIVND (reference sequence). V was clipped by 7 bases and J by 7 bases, with 11 bases between them. CDR3 bases: TGTGCCAGTACAGGGGTCGAGAACATTCAGTACTTC. Residues: CASTGVENIQYF.

The V call is TRBV29-1, the J call TRBJ2-1; TRBD2 might be the D (6 bases). Germline values: CDR1 SQVTM, CDR2 ANQGSEA. The CDR3 is 14 amino acids. Deletions cut 4 bases from V and 5 bases from J, with 15 bases between. CDR3 coding DNA: TGCAGCGTTGTTCTTTACGGGAGAGACAATGAGCAGTTCTTC. Translating gives CSVVLYGRDNEQFF.

The chain combines TRBV15 with TRBJ2-1; unclear D gene. V was pared by 5 bases and J by 0 bases, with 8 bases between. There are 14 residues in the CDR3. CDR1 is LNHNV and CDR2 is YYDKDF in the germline V gene (reference sequence). The CDR3 loop is CATSGVDSYNEQFF. CDR3 in DNA: TGTGCCACCAGCGGGGTTGACTCCTACAATGAGCAGTTCTTC.

The CDR3 coding sequence is TGTGCCAGCAGCGCCCTAGAAAAAACTGAAGCTTTCTTT. Residues: CASSALEKTEAFF. This chain connects TRBV7-6 to TRBJ1-1, with no clear D. The CDR3 totals 13 residues. With 5 bases removed from V and 5 bases from J, the gap between germline ends came to 12 bases. Germline CDR1 and CDR2: SGHVS and FNYEAQ.

The chain is built from TRBV29-1 and TRBJ2-7; 10 bases agree with TRBD2. Germline CDR1 reads SQVTM; CDR2 reads ANQGSEA. Trimming at V came to 6 bases and at J to 6 bases, leaving 8 bases not matched to a gene. This CDR3 region has 13 residues. The CDR3 region has the DNA TGCAGCGTGGGGGAGCGGGGGGGCTCCGAGCAGTACTTC. Amino acids: CSVGERGGSEQYF.

The V call is TRBV29-1, the J call TRBJ2-1; 8 bases match TRBD1. Trimming cost V 7 bases and J 6 bases; bases outside gene matches: 11. The CDR3 totals 14 residues. Germline CDR1 is SQVTM and CDR2 is ANQGSEA. DNA for the CDR3: TGCAGCGCTGGATTCCGGGACAGGCCCAATGAGCAGTTCTTC. Encoded protein: CSAGFRDRPNEQFF.

This clone was detected many times. The V and J genes are TRBV5-1 and TRBJ1-6; D is unclear. V was pared by 0 bases and J by 14 bases, with 15 bases between. The length of the CDR3 is 14 residues. CDR1 SGHRS and CDR2 YFSETQ come from the germline V gene. CDR3: CASSLGRSEGALHF. The CDR3 nucleotides are TGCGCCAGCAGCTTGGGCAGGTCCGAGGGAGCCCTCCACTTT.

In DNA, the CDR3 is TGCGCCAGCAGCTTGGGGGACAGGGGGAACACTGAAGCTTTCTTT. Protein sequence: CASSLGDRGNTEAFF. This chain joins TRBV5-1 and TRBJ1-1; 10 bases align to TRBD1. V lost 0 bases, J lost 1 base, and 0 bases stayed unmatched. Germline V lookup: CDR1 SGHRS, CDR2 YFSETQ. This CDR3 region has 15 residues. The full variable domain, in which reference TRBV5-1 and TRBJ1-1 provide the parts outside the CDR3, is KAGVTQTPRYLIKTRGQQVTLSCSPISGHRSVSWYQQTPGQGLQFLFEYFSETQRNKGNFPGRFSGRQFSNSRSEMNVSTLELGDSALYLCASSLGDRGNTEAFFGQGTRLTVV.

The CDR3 nucleotides are TGTGCCTGGGACAACAATGAAAACATTCAGTACTTC. Its translation: CAWDNNENIQYF. The chain joins TRBV30 to TRBJ2-4; D gene uncertain. CDR3 length: 12 residues. V lost 5 bases to trimming and J lost 5 bases, with 10 bases between them. Germline V gives CDR1 GTSNPN, CDR2 SVGIG (reference sequence).

This chain links TRBV25-1 with TRBJ1-2; D remains ambiguous. This CDR3 spans 11 amino acids. Germline values: CDR1 MGHDK, CDR2 SYGVNS. V lost 3 bases and J 5 bases, leaving 4 bases between the germline ends. The CDR3 sequence: CASSDQYGYTF. CDR3 nucleotide sequence: TGTGCCAGCAGTGACCAATATGGCTACACCTTC.

This chain uses TRBV2 with TRBJ1-1; D unresolved. The CDR3 runs 15 residues. The germline V and J ends were trimmed by 1 base and 3 bases, with 12 bases remaining between them. Germline V lookup: CDR1 SNHLY, CDR2 FYNNEI. The CDR3 region has the DNA TGTGCCAGCAGTGAAGAGGCGGCAGCAGACACTGAAGCTTTCTTT. Translation: CASSEEAAADTEAFF.

Only a few counts were recorded for this clone. This CDR3 is CATSREVGLLGYTF. The CDR3 nucleotides are TGTGCCACCAGCAGAGAGGTTGGTCTGCTTGGCTACACCTTC. The V and J genes are TRBV15 and TRBJ1-2; D is unclear. Trimming shortened V by 0 bases and J by 7 bases, and 12 bases separated the two germline ends. CDR1 is LNHNV and CDR2 is YYDKDF in the germline V gene (reference sequence). The CDR3 totals 14 residues.

The V and J genes are TRBV30 and TRBJ2-1, with D possibly matching TRBD2 (5 bases). V was clipped by 4 bases and J by 9 bases, with 10 bases between them. Germline V gene data show CDR1 as GTSNPN and CDR2 as SVGIG (reference sequence). The CDR3 is made up of 11 amino acids. The CDR3 loop reads CAWTPGLEQFF. As DNA, the CDR3 is TGTGCCTGGACCCCAGGACTTGAGCAGTTCTTC.

The chain has TRBV27 and TRBJ1-1; TRBD1 agrees at 7 bases. Germline-derived CDR1 and CDR2 are MNHEY and SMNVEV (reference sequence). Trimming at V came to 5 bases and at J to 4 bases, leaving 7 bases not matched to a gene. The length of the CDR3 is 14 residues. In nucleotides, the CDR3 is TGTGCCAGCAGTCTCGACAGGGCGGGCACTGAAGCTTTCTTT. Translation: CASSLDRAGTEAFF.

This chain uses TRBV5-1 with TRBJ2-1; weak D call: TRBD1 (5 bases). There are 13 residues in the CDR3. V lost 1 base to trimming and J lost 9 bases, with 11 bases between them. Per the germline V gene, CDR1 is SGHRS and CDR2 is YFSETQ. In nucleotides, the CDR3 is TGCGCCAGCAGCTTGCAGGGTTTCGGTGAGCAGTTCTTC. Protein product: CASSLQGFGEQFF. The full variable domain, completed using reference TRBV5-1 and TRBJ2-1, is KAGVTQTPRYLIKTRGQQVTLSCSPISGHRSVSWYQQTPGQGLQFLFEYFSETQRNKGNFPGRFSGRQFSNSRSEMNVSTLELGDSALYLCASSLQGFGEQFFGPGTRLTVL.